This entry lists 4 T cell receptor beta chains sequenced from one sample in a study of CD8 T cells in Susac syndrome (dated by TCRdb to the late 2010s). The method behind the library was the immunoSEQ multiplex PCR assay. RNA was extracted with the RNeasy kit and roughly 0.45 to 1 ug was reverse transcribed using random hexamers. TCRdb applied fastp at Q25 and MiXCR to the public reads, then kept only in-frame beta chains. Every distinct CDR3 protein forms one entry, paired with its most common genes and DNA. In this sample the table shows a few hundred thousand distinct CDR3 sequences, around 95% of which occur a single time. The ten largest make up 0.08% to 0.095% of the sample. The sequencing input was CD4+ T cells from PBMCs. These receptor sequences come from a human donor with multiple sclerosis.

The chain uses TRBV9 and TRBJ2-1, with D tentatively TRBD2 (6 bases). V was shortened by 0 bases and J by 4 bases, with 14 bases between the two germline ends. The germline CDR1 and CDR2 sequences are SGDLS and YYNGEE. This CDR3 contains 16 residues. CDR3 DNA sequence: TGTGCCAGCAGCGTAGATCCGGGAGAAGGTTACAATGAGCAGTTCTTC. It encodes CASSVDPGEGYNEQFF.

The CDR3 DNA is TGCAGCGTTTTCCCGGGACAGAACACTGAAGCTTTCTTT. This translates into CSVFPGQNTEAFF. The chain recombines TRBV29-1 with TRBJ1-1; D possibly corresponds to TRBD1 (6 bases). The CDR3 length is 13 residues. The V gene's germline CDR1 is SQVTM and CDR2 ANQGSEA. V lost 5 bases, J lost 1 base, and 11 bases lay in between.

The V and J genes are TRBV30 and TRBJ1-3, with D possibly matching TRBD1 (6 bases). Per germline, CDR1 GTSNPN and CDR2 SVGIG (reference sequence). V was cut by 4 bases and J by 4 bases, with 11 bases left in between. The CDR3 runs 13 residues. The CDR3, as DNA: TGTGCCTGGATCCCAGGGGCAGGAAACACCATATATTTT. Protein product: CAWIPGAGNTIYF.

The CDR3 loop reads CASSVGTSGNTIYF. The CDR3, as DNA: TGTGCCAGCAGCGTCGGGACCTCTGGAAACACCATATATTTT. This chain joins TRBV9 and TRBJ1-3; a possible D gene is TRBD1 (5 bases). V gave up 2 bases and J gave up 0 bases, with 6 bases separating them. The germline V gene has CDR1 SGDLS and CDR2 YYNGEE. There are 14 residues in the CDR3.